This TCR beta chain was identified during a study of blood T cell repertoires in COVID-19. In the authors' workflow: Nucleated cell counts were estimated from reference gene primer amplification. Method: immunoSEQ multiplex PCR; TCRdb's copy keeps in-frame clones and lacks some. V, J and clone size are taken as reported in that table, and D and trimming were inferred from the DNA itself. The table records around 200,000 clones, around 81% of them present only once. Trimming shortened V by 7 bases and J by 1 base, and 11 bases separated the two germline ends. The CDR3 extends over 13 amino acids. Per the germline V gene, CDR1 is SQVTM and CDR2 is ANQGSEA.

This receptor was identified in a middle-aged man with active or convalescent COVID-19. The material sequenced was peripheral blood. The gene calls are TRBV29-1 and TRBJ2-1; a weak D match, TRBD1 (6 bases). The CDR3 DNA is TGCAGCGCCGACGGGACATCCTACAATGAGCAGTTCTTC. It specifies CSADGTSYNEQFF.